These T cell receptor beta chains were read from a single sample in a study of early T cells in non-severe SARS-CoV-2 infection. A single record per CDR3 protein comes from TCRdb applying MiXCR to the 5' RACE reads. Of more than 20,000 distinct CDR3 sequences listed, around 6% are singletons. Sequenced here: whole blood, sampled at baseline. The receptor set was obtained from an adult who was a healthcare worker with PCR-confirmed SARS-CoV-2 infection or an uninfected control (not recorded which). CDR3s include the opening cysteine and the closing phenylalanine or tryptophan. The order of the fields is clone size, J gene, D gene, V gene, CDR3 DNA, CDR3 protein. A D gene is named only where the DNA matches it firmly. Size is stated for part of the rows, as once, few or many counts, or as a class when the clone is expanded.

abundance: NA
j_gene: TRBJ2-4
d_gene: TRBD1
v_gene: TRBV12-3/TRBV12-4
CDR3nt: TGTGCCAGCAGTTTAGGGACAGGGGGGGACATTCAGTACTTC
CDR3aa: CASSLGTGGDIQYF

abundance: many
j_gene: TRBJ2-7
d_gene: NA
v_gene: TRBV20-1
CDR3nt: TGCAGTGCTAGAGATGGGGCGGGGAGCTCCTACGAGCAGTACTTC
CDR3aa: CSARDGAGSSYEQYF

abundance: medium-sized
j_gene: TRBJ1-2
d_gene: NA
v_gene: TRBV18
CDR3nt: TGTGCCAGCTCACCCTCGGACACAAACTATAACTATGGCTACACCTTC
CDR3aa: CASSPSDTNYNYGYTF

abundance: many
j_gene: TRBJ2-7
d_gene: NA
v_gene: TRBV5-1
CDR3nt: TGCGCCAGCAGCCAGGTCGCCCTCTACGAGCAGTACTTC
CDR3aa: CASSQVALYEQYF

abundance: many
j_gene: TRBJ1-5
d_gene: NA
v_gene: TRBV18
CDR3nt: TGTGCCAGCTCAACCACAAGGGATTATGATAGCAATCAGCCCCAGCATTTT
CDR3aa: CASSTTRDYDSNQPQHF

abundance: few
j_gene: TRBJ1-3
d_gene: NA
v_gene: TRBV29-1
CDR3nt: TGCAGCGTTGTACACGAAAACTCTGGAAACACCATATATTTT
CDR3aa: CSVVHENSGNTIYF

abundance: NA
j_gene: TRBJ2-2
d_gene: TRBD2
v_gene: TRBV11-2
CDR3nt: TGTGCCAGCAGCCCCGGGACTAGCGGCACCGGGGAGCTGTTTTTT
CDR3aa: CASSPGTSGTGELFF

abundance: NA
j_gene: TRBJ1-2
d_gene: NA
v_gene: TRBV5-1
CDR3nt: TGCGCCAGCAGCTTGGCGGGTAAGCCCTCCGATGGCTACACCTTC
CDR3aa: CASSLAGKPSDGYTF

abundance: many
j_gene: TRBJ1-4
d_gene: TRBD1
v_gene: TRBV6-2/TRBV6-3
CDR3nt: TGTGCCAGCAGTTCAACGCGGACAGGGCTGTTTTTT
CDR3aa: CASSSTRTGLFF

abundance: many
j_gene: TRBJ1-1
d_gene: TRBD1
v_gene: TRBV20-1
CDR3nt: TGCAGTGCTGATCACAGGGGGGCTTTCTTT
CDR3aa: CSADHRGAFF

abundance: few
j_gene: TRBJ1-6
d_gene: NA
v_gene: TRBV5-6
CDR3nt: TGTGCCAGCAGCTTCTTATCAGTTTTTAATTCACCCCTCCACTTT
CDR3aa: CASSFLSVFNSPLHF

abundance: few
j_gene: TRBJ1-1
d_gene: NA
v_gene: TRBV18
CDR3nt: TGTGCCAGCTCACTTAAGGGAGGCACTGAAGCTTTCTTT
CDR3aa: CASSLKGGTEAFF

abundance: few
j_gene: TRBJ2-6
d_gene: TRBD1
v_gene: TRBV6-5
CDR3nt: TGTGCCAGCACCGGGACAGGGGATTCTGGGGCCAACGTCCTGACTTTC
CDR3aa: CASTGTGDSGANVLTF

abundance: few
j_gene: TRBJ1-5
d_gene: NA
v_gene: TRBV20-1
CDR3nt: TGCAGTGCTAGATCCCCAGGGAGCAATCAGCCCCAGCATTTT
CDR3aa: CSARSPGSNQPQHF

abundance: NA
j_gene: TRBJ2-1
d_gene: TRBD1
v_gene: TRBV20-1
CDR3nt: TGCAGTGCCCCGGACAGGAGCTCCTACAATGAGCAGTTCTTC
CDR3aa: CSAPDRSSYNEQFF

abundance: many
j_gene: TRBJ2-7
d_gene: NA
v_gene: TRBV4-3
CDR3nt: TGCGCCAGCAGCCAAGATCTAGTCGGCAGGGGTTTTGAGCAGTACTTC
CDR3aa: CASSQDLVGRGFEQYF

abundance: few
j_gene: TRBJ1-2
d_gene: NA
v_gene: TRBV14
CDR3nt: TGTGCCAGCAGCCCCCGAAACCCCCTTGGCTACACCTTC
CDR3aa: CASSPRNPLGYTF

abundance: NA
j_gene: TRBJ1-2
d_gene: NA
v_gene: TRBV5-5
CDR3nt: TGTGCCAGCAGCACCGATTTAGGGACCGCGTTCACCTTC
CDR3aa: CASSTDLGTAFTF

abundance: many
j_gene: TRBJ2-7
d_gene: NA
v_gene: TRBV18
CDR3nt: TGTGCCAGCTCACCAGGGGCGGCCGAGCAGTACTTC
CDR3aa: CASSPGAAEQYF

abundance: NA
j_gene: TRBJ2-5
d_gene: NA
v_gene: TRBV3-1
CDR3nt: TGTGCCAGCAGTACCGGGACGACAGAGACCCAGTACTTC
CDR3aa: CASSTGTTETQYF

abundance: medium-sized
j_gene: TRBJ2-7
d_gene: NA
v_gene: TRBV4-3
CDR3nt: TGCGCCAGCAGCCCCGGGTTGGACAGTTACTACGAGCAGTACTTC
CDR3aa: CASSPGLDSYYEQYF

abundance: NA
j_gene: TRBJ2-3
d_gene: TRBD1
v_gene: TRBV11-3
CDR3nt: TGTGCCAGCAGCTTAGGCCGGGACAGTGGCACAGATACGCAGTATTTT
CDR3aa: CASSLGRDSGTDTQYF

abundance: many
j_gene: TRBJ1-2
d_gene: TRBD1
v_gene: TRBV28
CDR3nt: TGTGCCAGCAGCTTGGGACAGAGCTATGGCTACACCTTC
CDR3aa: CASSLGQSYGYTF

abundance: NA
j_gene: TRBJ1-3
d_gene: TRBD1
v_gene: TRBV7-2
CDR3nt: TGTGCCAGCAGCTATAAGACAGGGGAGGTAAACACCATATATTTT
CDR3aa: CASSYKTGEVNTIYF

abundance: NA
j_gene: TRBJ1-1
d_gene: NA
v_gene: TRBV18
CDR3nt: TGTGCCAGCTCCCTGGGGAGGGACACTGAAGCTTTCTTT
CDR3aa: CASSLGRDTEAFF

abundance: NA
j_gene: TRBJ1-6
d_gene: NA
v_gene: TRBV7-9
CDR3nt: TGTGCCAGCAGCCCGGCCTCTATCGCACCCCTCCACTTT
CDR3aa: CASSPASIAPLHF

abundance: few
j_gene: TRBJ2-3
d_gene: NA
v_gene: TRBV5-1
CDR3nt: TGCGCCAGCAGCTCTGCGGGATGGACTAGCACAGATACGCAGTATTTT
CDR3aa: CASSSAGWTSTDTQYF

abundance: many
j_gene: TRBJ1-2
d_gene: NA
v_gene: TRBV10-3
CDR3nt: TGTGCCATTTGGAGAGGGGGTCCAGCCTATGGCTACACCTTC
CDR3aa: CAIWRGGPAYGYTF

abundance: many
j_gene: TRBJ1-5
d_gene: NA
v_gene: TRBV20-1
CDR3nt: TGCAGTGCTAGAACAGGGATGGGCAATCAGCCCCAGCATTTT
CDR3aa: CSARTGMGNQPQHF

abundance: many
j_gene: TRBJ2-3
d_gene: TRBD2
v_gene: TRBV7-8
CDR3nt: TGTGCCAGCAGCTTAGCCGGCTCTAGCGGTATCACAGATACGCAGTATTTT
CDR3aa: CASSLAGSSGITDTQYF

abundance: NA
j_gene: TRBJ2-3
d_gene: NA
v_gene: TRBV10-3
CDR3nt: TGTGCCATCAGTGAGTCTCTAACTAGCACAGATACGCAGTATTTT
CDR3aa: CAISESLTSTDTQYF

abundance: many
j_gene: TRBJ2-1
d_gene: TRBD2
v_gene: TRBV20-1
CDR3nt: TGCAGTGCTATCCTCTATGGACTAGCGGGGCGTACCTCCTACAATGAGCAGTTCTTC
CDR3aa: CSAILYGLAGRTSYNEQFF

abundance: many
j_gene: TRBJ2-3
d_gene: NA
v_gene: TRBV12-3/TRBV12-4
CDR3nt: TGTGCCAGCAGTTTAATAAGGGTCCAAATCACAGATACGCAGTATTTT
CDR3aa: CASSLIRVQITDTQYF

abundance: many
j_gene: TRBJ2-1
d_gene: NA
v_gene: TRBV20-1
CDR3nt: TGCAGTGCACACTCGACAGCCCGTCTTGACAATGAGCAGTTCTTC
CDR3aa: CSAHSTARLDNEQFF

abundance: few
j_gene: TRBJ1-5
d_gene: TRBD1
v_gene: TRBV5-6
CDR3nt: TGTGCCAGCAGCCAGGGGGCCGATCAGCCCCAGCATTTT
CDR3aa: CASSQGADQPQHF

abundance: NA
j_gene: TRBJ1-4
d_gene: NA
v_gene: TRBV12-3/TRBV12-4
CDR3nt: TGTGCCAGCAGCCCGACGGCGGGGAAACTGTTTTTT
CDR3aa: CASSPTAGKLFF

abundance: many
j_gene: TRBJ1-4
d_gene: TRBD1
v_gene: TRBV6-4
CDR3nt: TGTGCCAGCAGCCCCGACAGGGCCGGTGAAAAACTGTTTTTT
CDR3aa: CASSPDRAGEKLFF